This T cell receptor beta chain comes out of a study of shared clonotypes between healthy human individuals. Study-wide findings and caveats: Sample collection involved blood only; tissue repertoires are likely different.

Germline loops: CDR1 MDHEN, CDR2 SYDVKM. Germline trimming cut 10 bases from V and 2 bases from J; bases unmatched to any gene: 10. The CDR3 is 15 amino acids. DNA at 200 ng, 25,000 to 35,000 T cell genomes, went into sorted-subset replicate PCRs. Using immunoSEQ multiplex PCR, the repertoire was profiled, and TCRdb retains in-frame clones only, with some absent. The data show about 2.4 million clones, more than 85% seen once. Comments on this clone: The antigen remains undetermined.

The study enrolled healthy HIV-negative adults without recent acute infections or vaccinations as donors. It was into CD45RA+ naive and CD45RA-negative memory subsets that the CD4+ cells were split. Sequences were obtained from naive CD4+ T cells from PBMCs. Subset specified: CD45RA+ positively selected. The V call is TRBV28, the J call TRBJ2-7, with 11 bases aligning to TRBD2. The clonotype comes from a man aged 18 to 30 in good health. Some clones in this sample may be carry-over from other donors' samples. CDR3 amino acids: CATSRTSGLTYEQYF. The CDR3 region has the DNA TGTGCCACCTCTCGGACTAGCGGGCTGACCTACGAGCAGTACTTC.